This T cell receptor beta chain was documented in a study of control samples from healthy donors and cancer patients. This table comes from immunoSEQ multiplex PCR, and its TCRdb copy is limited to in-frame clones, with some not included. Among around 51,000 clones listed, about 80% were seen once. The ends were cut back, 5 bases at V and 4 bases at J, with 6 bases in the middle. The CDR3 totals 12 residues. Sample: blood. The receptor was derived from a man between 65 and 85 years old in good health. V and J are TRBV12-3 or TRBV12-4 and TRBJ1-5; no clear D gene. The DNA of the CDR3 is TGTGCCAGCAGTCTGGGGAATCAGCCCCAGCATTTT. Translation gives CASSLGNQPQHF.